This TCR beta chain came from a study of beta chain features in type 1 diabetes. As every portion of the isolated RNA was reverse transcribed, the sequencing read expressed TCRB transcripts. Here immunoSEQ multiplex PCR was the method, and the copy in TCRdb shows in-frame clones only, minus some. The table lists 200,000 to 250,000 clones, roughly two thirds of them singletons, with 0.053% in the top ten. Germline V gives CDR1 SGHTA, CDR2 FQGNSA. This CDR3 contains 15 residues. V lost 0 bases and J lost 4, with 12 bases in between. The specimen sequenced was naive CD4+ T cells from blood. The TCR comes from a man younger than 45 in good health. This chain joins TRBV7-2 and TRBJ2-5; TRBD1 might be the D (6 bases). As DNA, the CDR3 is TGTGCCAGCAGCTTAGCCCAGGGGTATGGAGAGACCCAGTACTTC. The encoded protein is CASSLAQGYGETQYF.